This entry concerns a single T cell receptor (beta chain). Its antigen remains unknown. Assay: immunoSEQ multiplex PCR; the TCRdb copy retains only in-frame clones and omits some. Of 100,000 to 150,000 clones listed, roughly 80% are singletons. This specimen comes from a study of radiation and T cells in renal cell carcinoma. Study outcomes and limitations: Top tumor clonotypes rose in blood 2 weeks post-radiation, then contracted.

Documented time point: baseline pretreatment blood. The sample's treatment: 15 Gy SBRT to primary tumor, nephrectomy 4 weeks later. Serial blood draws occurred at baseline and 2 and 4 weeks post-SBRT. This TCR was recovered from a woman aged 55-70 years with renal cell carcinoma. Source: blood, taken from a patient whose treatment included radiotherapy and nephrectomy.

DNA for the CDR3: TGCGCCAGCAGCCAAGATGATTCGGGGGGGGCCCGCAATGAGCAGTTCTTC. This codes for CASSQDDSGGARNEQFF. The V gene is TRBV4-1, the J gene TRBJ2-1; 8 nucleotides match TRBD2. The CDR3 has 17 residues. V was pared by 0 bases and J by 6 bases, with 10 bases of the junction left unmatched. The germline gives CDR1 MGHRA, CDR2 YSYEKL.